Shown below are 21 T cell receptor beta chains from a single sample sequenced in a study of T-cell memory formation after mild COVID-19. TCRdb itself ran the 5' RACE reads through MiXCR, one entry per CDR3 protein. The table shows some 180,000 distinct CDR3 sequences, with about an eighth occurring only once. The specimen sequenced was PBMCs or a T cell subset sorted from them (not recorded which). These receptors came from a man between 18 and 29 years old who had mild COVID-19 (a few samples of this study predate the infection). Cell type and time point are not known.

This clonotype was recorded a few times. The gene calls are TRBV27 and TRBJ1-3; D not resolved. V was trimmed by 8 bases and J by 4 bases, leaving 6 bases between them. The CDR3 is made up of 11 amino acids. CDR1 and CDR2 (germline): MNHEY, SMNVEV (reference sequence). The CDR3 sequence is CASSKGNTIYF. CDR3 sequence (DNA): TGTGCCAGCTCGAAAGGAAACACCATATATTTT.

V gene TRBV7-9 combines with J gene TRBJ1-2; D possibly corresponds to TRBD1 (6 bases). The CDR3 loop spans 16 amino acids. Germline-derived CDR1 and CDR2 are SEHNR and FQNEAQ (reference sequence). V dropped 1 base and J dropped 0 bases, with 12 bases sitting between them. CDR3 nucleotides: TGTGCCAGCAGCTTAGGGGGGGCCACAGCTAACTATGGCTACACCTTC. Encoded protein: CASSLGGATANYGYTF.

This clonotype was counted between two and nine times. The chain recombines TRBV28 with TRBJ2-3; a possible D gene is TRBD2 (7 bases). This CDR3 contains 14 residues. Germline V CDR1 and CDR2: MDHEN, SYDVKM. V lost 3 bases, J lost 6 bases, and 13 bases lay in between. In nucleotides, the CDR3 is TGTGCCAGCAGTTTTCCCGGGGGGCCTGATACGCAGTATTTT. Translated: CASSFPGGPDTQYF.

V and J are TRBV5-4 and TRBJ2-3; the D is unclear. Looked up from germline, CDR1 is SGHNT and CDR2 is YYREEE (reference sequence). V lost 5 bases to trimming and J lost 3 bases, with 7 bases between them. There are 12 residues in the CDR3. CDR3 sequence (DNA): TGTGCCAGCAGGGAAGGAACAGATACGCAGTATTTT. It is translated as CASREGTDTQYF.

This clonotype showed up just a few times. The chain uses TRBV5-1 and TRBJ2-1; D assignment may be TRBD1 or TRBD2 (5 bases each). The CDR3 contains 13 residues. V lost 6 bases and J lost 8, with 15 bases in between. Germline CDR1 is SGHRS and CDR2 is YFSETQ. CDR3 in amino acids: CASMLGDLDEQFF. CDR3 nucleotide sequence: TGCGCCAGCATGTTGGGGGATCTCGATGAGCAGTTCTTC. Using reference TRBV5-1 and TRBJ2-1 for the parts outside the CDR3, the full variable domain is KAGVTQTPRYLIKTRGQQVTLSCSPISGHRSVSWYQQTPGQGLQFLFEYFSETQRNKGNFPGRFSGRQFSNSRSEMNVSTLELGDSALYLCASMLGDLDEQFFGPGTRLTVL.

This clonotype was seen a few times. The chain links TRBV4-3 to TRBJ2-5, with 7 bases matching TRBD1. CDR3 length: 12 residues. V gave up 8 bases and J gave up 4 bases; unmatched junction bases: 4. Per germline, CDR1 LGHNA and CDR2 YSLEER. The CDR3 reads CASGYRGETQYF. The DNA for the CDR3 is TGCGCCAGCGGGTACAGGGGAGAGACCCAGTACTTC.

The J gene is TRBJ1-2, the V gene TRBV6-5; 8 bases match TRBD1. The CDR3 contains 15 residues. The ends lost 6 bases at V and 4 bases at J; junction bases unmatched: 10. Germline V lookup: CDR1 MNHEY, CDR2 SVGAGI. The CDR3, as DNA: TGTGCCAGCAGGGTCACGACAGGGGCTGGCTATGGCTACACCTTC. It translates to CASRVTTGAGYGYTF.

This clonotype has a count of ten or more. The V gene is TRBV9, the J gene TRBJ1-6; D remains ambiguous. V lost 4 bases to trimming and J lost 8 bases, with 10 bases between them. The germline V gene encodes CDR1 SGDLS and CDR2 YYNGEE. This CDR3 region has 13 residues. The CDR3 reads CASSQVQDSPLHF. CDR3 nucleotides: TGTGCCAGCAGCCAAGTACAAGATTCACCCCTCCACTTT.

This clonotype appeared a few times. CDR3 DNA: TGTGCCAGCAGTTTATTCCCCCCGGGGCGAGAGACCCAGTACTTC. It is translated as CASSLFPPGRETQYF. V usage is TRBV27 and J usage is TRBJ2-5; either TRBD1 or TRBD2 may supply D (5 bases each). Germline V lookup: CDR1 MNHEY, CDR2 SMNVEV (reference sequence). CDR3 length equals 15 residues. The germline V and J ends were trimmed by 1 base and 4 bases, with 13 bases remaining between them.

V usage is TRBV24-1 and J usage is TRBJ2-1; 10 bases line up with TRBD2. This CDR3 has 16 amino acids. Trimming took 2 bases from V and 7 from J; bases not matched to a gene: 7. Germline loops: CDR1 KGHDR, CDR2 SFDVKD. The DNA for the CDR3 is TGTGCCACCAGTGATTCCAGCGGGGGGGCCATAAATGAGCAGTTCTTC. It codes for CATSDSSGGAINEQFF.

The rearrangement uses TRBV24-1 and TRBJ2-3; D may be TRBD1 (6 bases). The length of the CDR3 is 17 residues. V lost 0 bases, J lost 1 base, and 13 bases lay in between. Germline assignment: CDR1 KGHDR and CDR2 SFDVKD. Here the CDR3 DNA reads TGTGCCACCAGTGATTTGGGCAGCCCAGGGGGCACAGATACGCAGTATTTT. Its translation: CATSDLGSPGGTDTQYF.

The chain recombines TRBV14 with TRBJ2-3; D remains ambiguous. The V end lost 4 bases, the J end lost 4 bases, and 15 bases lay between the germline ends. The CDR3 sequence is 15 residues long. Germline CDR1 SGHDN, CDR2 FVKESK. DNA of the CDR3: TGTGCCAGCAGCCCATTAAGGACGACCCCAGATACGCAGTATTTT. Amino acids: CASSPLRTTPDTQYF.

This clonotype was detected only a few times. The chain combines TRBV12-3 or TRBV12-4 with TRBJ2-2, with 8 positions matching TRBD1. This CDR3 comprises 12 residues. Unmatched junction bases numbered 4, after V lost 8 bases and J lost 8 bases. Here the CDR3 DNA reads TGTGCCAGCCGGGACAGGCGTGGGGAGCTGTTTTTT. Residues: CASRDRRGELFF.

The rearrangement uses TRBV20-1 and TRBJ2-3; 8 nucleotides match TRBD1. The V and J ends lost 6 bases and 6 bases, in that order; junction bases with no gene match: 8. Germline V gene lookup returns CDR1 DFQATT and CDR2 SNEGSKA (reference sequence). The CDR3 totals 13 residues. The CDR3 loop is CSAYRGTDDTQYF. The CDR3 DNA sequence: TGCAGTGCCTACAGGGGGACCGACGATACGCAGTATTTT.

The J gene is TRBJ1-6, the V gene TRBV4-2; 7 nucleotides agree with TRBD1. The length of the CDR3 is 16 residues. V shed 0 bases and J 6 bases; nucleotides not matched to a gene: 5. CDR1 and CDR2 (germline): LGHNA, YNFKEQ. The CDR3 is CASSQEGGTANSPLHF. The CDR3 DNA is TGTGCCAGCAGCCAAGAGGGGGGGACAGCTAATTCACCCCTCCACTTT.

V gene TRBV12-3 or TRBV12-4 combines with J gene TRBJ2-5, with a weak D call TRBD1 (6 bases). V was pared by 6 bases and J by 3 bases, with 17 bases between. The CDR3 extends over 15 amino acids. CDR3 nucleotides: TGTGCCAGCAGACGCCCTCTTACAGGGAAAGAGACCCAGTACTTC. Translated: CASRRPLTGKETQYF.

V and J are TRBV5-1 and TRBJ1-2, with a tentative D call TRBD1 (6 bases). V lost 4 bases to trimming and J lost 7 bases, with 14 bases between them. The CDR3 has 13 amino acids. Germline-derived CDR1 and CDR2 are SGHRS and YFSETQ. CDR3 region: CASSPSGAGGYTF. The CDR3, as DNA: TGCGCCAGCAGCCCCTCAGGGGCCGGTGGCTACACCTTC. The variable domain in full, completed from reference TRBV5-1 and TRBJ1-2, reads KAGVTQTPRYLIKTRGQQVTLSCSPISGHRSVSWYQQTPGQGLQFLFEYFSETQRNKGNFPGRFSGRQFSNSRSEMNVSTLELGDSALYLCASSPSGAGGYTFGSGTRLTVV.

This clonotype occurred a few times. The chain couples TRBV6-5 to TRBJ1-5; D is uncertain. Germline V gene sequence: CDR1 MNHEY, CDR2 SVGAGI. This CDR3 contains 13 residues. Trimming cost V 5 bases and J 7 bases, with 12 bases left between them. CDR3: CASSPRERQPQHF. CDR3 DNA sequence: TGTGCCAGCAGTCCCCGGGAGAGGCAGCCCCAGCATTTT.

The chain recombines TRBV20-1 with TRBJ2-7; 10 bases are shared with TRBD1. With V trimmed by 4 bases and J by 2 bases, 11 bases remained unmatched. The length of the CDR3 is 16 residues. Germline lookup yields CDR1 DFQATT and CDR2 SNEGSKA (reference sequence). The CDR3 sequence is CSATPLTGQGTYEQYF. The CDR3 DNA reads TGCAGTGCTACCCCCCTCACGGGACAGGGGACCTACGAGCAGTACTTC.

This clonotype has just a few counts. The V gene is TRBV5-1, the J gene TRBJ1-4; D not resolved. With 4 bases removed from V and 5 bases from J, the gap between germline ends came to 12 bases. Germline assignment: CDR1 SGHRS and CDR2 YFSETQ. The length of the CDR3 is 14 residues. Here the CDR3 reads CASSQTAVNEKLFF. CDR3 DNA sequence: TGCGCCAGCAGCCAGACCGCTGTCAATGAAAAACTGTTTTTT. Full variable domain (missing parts from reference TRBV5-1 and TRBJ1-4): KAGVTQTPRYLIKTRGQQVTLSCSPISGHRSVSWYQQTPGQGLQFLFEYFSETQRNKGNFPGRFSGRQFSNSRSEMNVSTLELGDSALYLCASSQTAVNEKLFFGSGTQLSVL.

The chain couples TRBV12-3 or TRBV12-4 to TRBJ2-1; no definite D call. The CDR3 extends over 17 amino acids. Trimming shortened V by 5 bases and J by 1 base, and 18 bases separated the two germline ends. As DNA, the CDR3 is TGTGCCAGCAGTCCAGAGGCAGGCCAAGGATCCTACAATGAGCAGTTCTTC. Protein product: CASSPEAGQGSYNEQFF.